The 17 T cell receptor beta chains below come from one sample, sequenced in a study of T cell responses to AZD1222 COVID-19 vaccine. TCRdb's table, derived via immunoSEQ multiplex PCR, lists solely in-frame clones and lacks some. The sample comprises over 150,000 clones, under 95% of which are singletons, and over 15% rests with the top ten. This specimen consisted of peripheral blood, obtained on day 0 of AZD1222 vaccination. Source of these receptors: an adult in good health.

The gene calls are TRBV18 and TRBJ1-5, with no clear D. The germline V gene encodes CDR1 KGHSH and CDR2 LQKENI. The CDR3 has 15 amino acids. The germline V and J ends were trimmed by 0 bases and 5 bases, with 11 bases remaining between them. The CDR3 DNA is TGTGCCAGCTCACCACCTCAGGCAGGCCATCAGCCCCAGCATTTT. It encodes CASSPPQAGHQPQHF.

V and J are TRBV11-3 and TRBJ1-1; TRBD1 matches at 8 bases. In germline, CDR1 is SGHNT, CDR2 YENEEA. This CDR3 region has 15 residues. The V and J ends lost 5 bases and 4 bases, in that order; junction bases with no gene match: 9. The CDR3 DNA sequence: TGTGCCAGCAGCCCAGGGGGCGTGGGTGGCACTGAAGCTTTCTTT. Protein product: CASSPGGVGGTEAFF.

The chain combines TRBV6-1 with TRBJ2-7; D may correspond to TRBD1 or TRBD2 (5 bases each). V was clipped by 0 bases and J by 3 bases, with 15 bases between them. Germline loops: CDR1 MNHNS, CDR2 SASEGT. The CDR3 is made up of 16 amino acids. CDR3 in DNA: TGTGCCAGCAGTGAAGCGGGGACCCTAAGGCTCTACGAGCAGTACTTC. Amino acids: CASSEAGTLRLYEQYF.

The rearrangement joins TRBV30 to TRBJ1-5; no clear D gene. There are 15 residues in the CDR3. The germline gives CDR1 GTSNPN, CDR2 SVGIG (reference sequence). The germline V and J ends were trimmed by 0 bases and 2 bases, with 11 bases remaining between them. The chain's CDR3 is CAWSVTGRGNQPQHF. The CDR3, as DNA: TGTGCCTGGAGTGTAACGGGTCGAGGCAATCAGCCCCAGCATTTT.

This sequence joins TRBV7-9 and TRBJ1-1; D call uncertain. CDR3 length: 11 amino acids. Germline V gene data show CDR1 as SEHNR and CDR2 as FQNEAQ (reference sequence). The ends were cut back, 5 bases at V and 2 bases at J, with 3 bases in the middle. The CDR3 here is CASSGNTEAFF. The CDR3 bases are TGTGCCAGCAGCGGCAACACTGAAGCTTTCTTT.

The genes are TRBV7-2 and TRBJ1-4, with a weak D call TRBD1 (5 bases). V was shortened by 5 bases and J by 2 bases, with 18 bases between the two germline ends. Germline assignment: CDR1 SGHTA and CDR2 FQGNSA. The CDR3 is 17 amino acids. CDR3 sequence reads: CASSGAGLLATNEKLFF. The CDR3 nucleotides are TGTGCCAGCAGCGGGGCCGGGCTCCTTGCGACTAATGAAAAACTGTTTTTT.

The V and J genes are TRBV2 and TRBJ1-6; 8 bases fit TRBD1. The CDR3 is 14 residues long. CDR1 SNHLY and CDR2 FYNNEI come from the germline V gene. Unmatched junction bases numbered 13, after V lost 3 bases and J lost 18 bases. The CDR3 sequence: CASSDKYRGGPDHF. The CDR3 DNA reads TGTGCCAGCAGTGATAAATACAGGGGGGGCCCCGACCACTTT.

This clone was picked up one time. V and J are TRBV7-3 and TRBJ1-6; 7 nucleotides line up with TRBD1. The trim removed 6 bases at V and 0 bases at J, leaving 8 bases unmatched. The CDR3 is 17 amino acids. CDR1 SGHTA and CDR2 FQGTGA come from the germline V gene. CDR3 in DNA: TGTGCCAGCAGTCTGGGACAGCTTAGCTCCTATAATTCACCCCTCCACTTT. It codes for CASSLGQLSSYNSPLHF.

This chain uses TRBV5-4 with TRBJ1-5; 7 bases match TRBD1. V trimming: 3 bases; J trimming: 1 base; junction bases outside the gene matches: 1. The CDR3 runs 14 residues. Germline V gene sequence: CDR1 SGHNT, CDR2 YYREEE (reference sequence). The DNA of the CDR3 is TGTGCCAGCAGCTCGGACAGGAGCAATCAGCCCCAGCATTTT. This gives the protein CASSSDRSNQPQHF.

The rearrangement joins TRBV5-1 to TRBJ1-1; 7 nucleotides agree with TRBD1. The J segment lost 1 base and the V segment lost 0 bases, leaving 6 bases of the junction unmatched. This CDR3 is 16 amino acids long. The germline V gene encodes CDR1 SGHRS and CDR2 YFSETQ. Here the CDR3 DNA reads TGCGCCAGCAGCTTGGTCGTGACAGGGACGAACACTGAAGCTTTCTTT. Amino acid sequence: CASSLVVTGTNTEAFF.

This chain connects TRBV25-1 to TRBJ2-1; the match to TRBD2 covers 12 bases. Germline V gene lookup returns CDR1 MGHDK and CDR2 SYGVNS. Trimming cost V 3 bases and J 7 bases; bases outside gene matches: 7. The CDR3 runs to 16 residues. As DNA, the CDR3 is TGTGCCAGCAGTGATAGGCTAGCGGGGGGGTATAATGAGCAGTTCTTC. This gives the protein CASSDRLAGGYNEQFF.

The chain uses TRBV19 and TRBJ1-2; no definite D call. Germline V CDR1 and CDR2: LNHDA, SQIVND (reference sequence). CDR3 length: 10 residues. Trimming cost V 6 bases and J 6 bases, with 5 bases left between them. CDR3 DNA sequence: TGTGCCAGTAGGCTGAATGGCTACACCTTC. This gives the protein CASRLNGYTF.

The rearrangement links TRBV28 to TRBJ1-5; D gene uncertain. V was shortened by 7 bases and J by 2 bases, with 18 bases between the two germline ends. Germline V gene data show CDR1 as MDHEN and CDR2 as SYDVKM. The CDR3 is made up of 16 amino acids. Here the CDR3 DNA reads TGTGCCAGCACAAGTGGTAGGAATTCTGGCAATCAGCCCCAGCATTTT. It specifies CASTSGRNSGNQPQHF. The whole variable domain, remainder taken from reference TRBV28 and TRBJ1-5, is DVKVTQSSRYLVKRTGEKVFLECVQDMDHENMFWYRQDPGLGLRLIYFSYDVKMKEKGDIPEGYSVSREKKERFSLILESASTNQTSMYLCASTSGRNSGNQPQHFGDGTRLSIL.

This CDR3 reads CASSYPGEKDTQYF. CDR3 sequence (DNA): TGTGCCAGCAGTTACCCCGGGGAGAAAGATACGCAGTATTTT. The V gene is TRBV6-2 or TRBV6-3, the J gene TRBJ2-3; D may be TRBD2 (5 bases). V was cut by 2 bases and J by 5 bases, with 11 bases left in between. CDR1 and CDR2 from the germline V gene are MNHEY and SVGEGT. CDR3 length: 14 amino acids.

As DNA, the CDR3 is TGCGCCAGCAGCGACCAACCGGGACAGGGGGCTGTTGGCTACACCTTC. Protein: CASSDQPGQGAVGYTF. This rearrangement joins TRBV5-1 to TRBJ1-2; 12 nucleotides align to TRBD1. The V gene's germline CDR1 is SGHRS and CDR2 YFSETQ. This CDR3 is 16 amino acids long. V trimming: 4 bases; J trimming: 7 bases; junction bases outside the gene matches: 11.

This clone was seen a handful of times. This chain links TRBV12-2 with TRBJ1-1; whether TRBD1, the table's D call, matches the DNA was not checked. TRBV12-2 is assigned pseudogene status. The CDR3 is 17 residues long. DNA of the CDR3: TGTGCAAGTCGCTTAGGGGGGACAGGGGGCACGAACACTGAAGCTTTCTTT. It is translated as CASRLGGTGGTNTEAFF.

The chain joins TRBV29-1 to TRBJ1-6; tentative D call: TRBD1 (6 bases). The CDR3 is made up of 14 amino acids. Trimming took off 6 bases at V and 4 bases at J, with 13 bases between the two ends. Germline values: CDR1 SQVTM, CDR2 ANQGSEA. CDR3 coding DNA: TGCAGCGTCGCCGAGGACAGTTATAATTCACCCCTCCACTTT. It yields the protein CSVAEDSYNSPLHF.